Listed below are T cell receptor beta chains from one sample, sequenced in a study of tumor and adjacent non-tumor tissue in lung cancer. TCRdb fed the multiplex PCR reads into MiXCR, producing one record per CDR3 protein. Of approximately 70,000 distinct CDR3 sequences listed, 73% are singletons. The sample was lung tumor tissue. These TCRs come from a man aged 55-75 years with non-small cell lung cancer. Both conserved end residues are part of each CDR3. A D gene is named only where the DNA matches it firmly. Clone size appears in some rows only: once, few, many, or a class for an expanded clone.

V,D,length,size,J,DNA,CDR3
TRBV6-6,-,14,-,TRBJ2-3,TGTGCCAACAGTTCCTCGCTTAAGGCAGATACGCAGTATTTT,CANSSSLKADTQYF
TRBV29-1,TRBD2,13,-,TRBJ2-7,TGCAGCGTCGCAATAAGCGGGGGTCTCAAGCAGTACTTC,CSVAISGGLKQYF
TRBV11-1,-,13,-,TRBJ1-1,TGTGCTGGCAGCTTAACGCCGGGGGCTGAAGCTTTCTTT,CAGSLTPGAEAFF
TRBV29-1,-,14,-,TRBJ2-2,TGCAGCGTTGTGGGGGCAGGGGAATCCGGGGAGCTATTTTTT,CSVVGAGESGELFF
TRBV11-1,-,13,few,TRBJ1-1,TGTGCCAGAAGCTTAAACCCAGGGGCACGTGCTTTCTTT,CARSLNPGARAFF
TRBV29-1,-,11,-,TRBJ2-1,TGCGGCGTTGCCCCTAACCATGAGCAGCTCTTC,CGVAPNHEQLF
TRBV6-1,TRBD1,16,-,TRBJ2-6,TGTGCCAGCAGTGCGACAGGGATGTCTGGGGCCAACGTCCTGATCTTC,CASSATGMSGANVLIF
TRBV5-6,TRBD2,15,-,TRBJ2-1,TGTGCCAGTAGCTTGGTTTCGGGAGGCCACAATGAGCAGTTCTTC,CASSLVSGGHNEQFF
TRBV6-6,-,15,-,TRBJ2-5,TGTGCCAGCAGTTTCGCAAAGGGGGATGAAGAGGCCCAGTACTTC,CASSFAKGDEEAQYF
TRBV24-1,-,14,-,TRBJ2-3,TGTGCCACCTGTGGGGACGTTCCCGCGGACATGCAGTATTTT,CATCGDVPADMQYF
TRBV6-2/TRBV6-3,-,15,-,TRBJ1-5,TGTGCCAGCAACCTTACAAGGGAAGGGGATCAGCCCCAGCATTTT,CASNLTREGDQPQHF
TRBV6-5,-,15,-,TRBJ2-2,TGTGTCTGCAGTTACTCGAGACGGGGCACCGGGAGGCTGTTTTTT,CVCSYSRRGTGRLFF
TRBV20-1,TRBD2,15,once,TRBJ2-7,TGCAGTGTCCTTCCCCAGCCTAGCGGGATGTACGAGCACTACTTC,CSVLPQPSGMYEHYF
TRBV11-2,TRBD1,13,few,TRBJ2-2,TGTGCCAGCAGCCTTCAGGGGGTAGGGGAGCTGTTTTTT,CASSLQGVGELFF
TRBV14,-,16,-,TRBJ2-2,TGTGCCAGCAGCCAAATAACGGCAGGTGGTACCGGGGAGCTGTTTTTT,CASSQITAGGTGELFF
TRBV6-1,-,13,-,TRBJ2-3,TGTGCCACCAGTCGCAGGAAAGGCGATACGCAGTGTTTT,CATSRRKGDTQCF